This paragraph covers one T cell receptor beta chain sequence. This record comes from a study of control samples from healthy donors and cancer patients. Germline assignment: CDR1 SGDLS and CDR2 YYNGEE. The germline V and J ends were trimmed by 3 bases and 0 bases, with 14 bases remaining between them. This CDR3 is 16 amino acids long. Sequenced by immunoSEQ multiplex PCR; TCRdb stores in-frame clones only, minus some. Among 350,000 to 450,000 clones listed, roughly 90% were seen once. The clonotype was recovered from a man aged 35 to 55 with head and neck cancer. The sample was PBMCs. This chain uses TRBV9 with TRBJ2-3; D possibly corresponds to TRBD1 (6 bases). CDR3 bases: TGTGCCAGCAGCGGACCGGGACACTCTAGCACAGATACGCAGTATTTT. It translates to CASSGPGHSSTDTQYF.